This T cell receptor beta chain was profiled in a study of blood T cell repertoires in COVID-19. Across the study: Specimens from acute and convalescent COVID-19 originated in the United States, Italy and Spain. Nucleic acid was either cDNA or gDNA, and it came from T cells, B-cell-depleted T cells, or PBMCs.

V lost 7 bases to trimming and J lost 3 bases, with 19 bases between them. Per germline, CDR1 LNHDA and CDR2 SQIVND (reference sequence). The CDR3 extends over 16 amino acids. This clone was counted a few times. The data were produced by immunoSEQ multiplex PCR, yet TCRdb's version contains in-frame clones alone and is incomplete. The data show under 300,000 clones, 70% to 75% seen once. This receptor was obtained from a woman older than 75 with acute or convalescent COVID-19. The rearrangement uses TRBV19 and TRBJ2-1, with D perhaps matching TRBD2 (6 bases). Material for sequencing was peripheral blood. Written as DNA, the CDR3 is TGTGCCAGTACTCTCAGAACGGGACTGGACTACAATGAGCAGTTCTTC. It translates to CASTLRTGLDYNEQFF.